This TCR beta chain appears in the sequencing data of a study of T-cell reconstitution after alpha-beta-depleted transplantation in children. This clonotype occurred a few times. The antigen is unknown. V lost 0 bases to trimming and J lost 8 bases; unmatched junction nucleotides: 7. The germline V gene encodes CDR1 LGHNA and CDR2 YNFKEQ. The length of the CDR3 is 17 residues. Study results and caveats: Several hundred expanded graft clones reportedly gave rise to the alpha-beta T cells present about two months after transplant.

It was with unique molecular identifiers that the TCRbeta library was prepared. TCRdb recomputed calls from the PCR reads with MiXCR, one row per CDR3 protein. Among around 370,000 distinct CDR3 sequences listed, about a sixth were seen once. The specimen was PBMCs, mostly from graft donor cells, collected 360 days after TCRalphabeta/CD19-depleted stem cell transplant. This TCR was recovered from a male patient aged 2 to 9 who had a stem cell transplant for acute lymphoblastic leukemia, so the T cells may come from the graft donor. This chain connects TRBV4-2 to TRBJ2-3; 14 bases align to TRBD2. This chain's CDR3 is CASSQDAGTSGSITQYF. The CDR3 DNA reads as TGTGCCAGCAGCCAAGATGCCGGGACTAGCGGGAGTATTACGCAGTATTTT.